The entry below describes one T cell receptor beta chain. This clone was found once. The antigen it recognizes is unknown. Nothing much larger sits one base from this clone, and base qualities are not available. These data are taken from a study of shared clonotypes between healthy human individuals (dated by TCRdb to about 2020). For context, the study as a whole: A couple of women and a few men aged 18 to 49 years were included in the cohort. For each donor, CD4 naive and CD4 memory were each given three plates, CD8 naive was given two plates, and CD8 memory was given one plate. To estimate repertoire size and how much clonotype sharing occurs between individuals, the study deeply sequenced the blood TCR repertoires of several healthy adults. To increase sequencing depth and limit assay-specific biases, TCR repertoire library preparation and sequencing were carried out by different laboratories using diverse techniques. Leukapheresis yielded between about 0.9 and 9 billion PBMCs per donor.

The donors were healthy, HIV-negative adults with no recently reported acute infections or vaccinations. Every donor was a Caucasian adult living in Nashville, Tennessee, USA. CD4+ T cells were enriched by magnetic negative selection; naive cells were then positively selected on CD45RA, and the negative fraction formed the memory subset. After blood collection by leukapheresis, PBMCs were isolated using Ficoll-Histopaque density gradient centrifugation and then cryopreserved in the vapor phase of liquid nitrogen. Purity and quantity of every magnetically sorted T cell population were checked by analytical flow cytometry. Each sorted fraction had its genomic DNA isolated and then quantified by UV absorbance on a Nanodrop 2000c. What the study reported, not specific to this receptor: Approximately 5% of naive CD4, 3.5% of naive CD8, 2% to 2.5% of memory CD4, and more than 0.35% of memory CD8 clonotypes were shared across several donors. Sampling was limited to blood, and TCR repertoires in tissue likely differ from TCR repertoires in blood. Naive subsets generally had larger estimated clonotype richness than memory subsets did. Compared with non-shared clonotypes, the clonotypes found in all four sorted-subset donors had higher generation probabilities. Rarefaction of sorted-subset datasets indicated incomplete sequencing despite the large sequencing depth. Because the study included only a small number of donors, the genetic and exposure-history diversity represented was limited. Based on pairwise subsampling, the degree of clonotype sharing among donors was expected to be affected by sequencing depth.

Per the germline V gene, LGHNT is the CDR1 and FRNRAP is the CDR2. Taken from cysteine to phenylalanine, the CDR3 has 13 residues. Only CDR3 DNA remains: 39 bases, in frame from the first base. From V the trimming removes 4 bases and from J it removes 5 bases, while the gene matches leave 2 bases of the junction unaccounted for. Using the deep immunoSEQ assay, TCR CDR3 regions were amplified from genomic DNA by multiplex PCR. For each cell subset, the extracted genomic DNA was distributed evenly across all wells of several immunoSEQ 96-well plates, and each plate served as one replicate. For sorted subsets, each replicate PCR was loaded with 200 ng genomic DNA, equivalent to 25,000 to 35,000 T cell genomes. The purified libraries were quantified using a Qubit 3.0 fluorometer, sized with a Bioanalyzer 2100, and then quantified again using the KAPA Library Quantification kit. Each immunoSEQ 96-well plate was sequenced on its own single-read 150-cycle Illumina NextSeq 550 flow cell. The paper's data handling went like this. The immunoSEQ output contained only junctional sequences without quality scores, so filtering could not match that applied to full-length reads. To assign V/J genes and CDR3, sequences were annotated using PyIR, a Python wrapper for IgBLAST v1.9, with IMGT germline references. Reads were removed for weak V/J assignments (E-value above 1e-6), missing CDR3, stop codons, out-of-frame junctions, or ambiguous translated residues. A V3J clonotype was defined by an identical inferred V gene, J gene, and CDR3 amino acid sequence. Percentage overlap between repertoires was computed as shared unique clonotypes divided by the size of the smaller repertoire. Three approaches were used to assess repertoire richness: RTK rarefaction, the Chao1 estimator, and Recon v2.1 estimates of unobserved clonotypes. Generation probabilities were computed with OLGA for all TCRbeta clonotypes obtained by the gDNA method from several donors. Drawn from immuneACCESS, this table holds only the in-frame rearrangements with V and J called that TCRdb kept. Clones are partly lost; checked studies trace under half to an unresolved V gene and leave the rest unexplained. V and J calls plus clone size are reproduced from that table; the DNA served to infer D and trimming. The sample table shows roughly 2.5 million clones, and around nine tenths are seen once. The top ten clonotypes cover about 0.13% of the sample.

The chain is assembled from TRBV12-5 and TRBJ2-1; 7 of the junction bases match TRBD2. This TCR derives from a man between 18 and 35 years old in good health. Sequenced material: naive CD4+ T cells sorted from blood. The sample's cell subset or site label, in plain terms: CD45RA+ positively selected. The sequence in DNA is TGTGCTAGTGGTTCCCGGGAGGACAATGAGCAGTTCTTC. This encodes CASGSREDNEQFF.